The 28 T cell receptor beta chains in this list originate from one sample, sequenced in a study of T cell repertoires in ileal Crohn's disease. Clones were read by immunoSEQ multiplex PCR, and TCRdb kept only the in-frame ones, dropping some. There are under 6,000 clones in the sample; 95% occur only once, and 0.31% lies in the top ten. Material: ileal tissue. These receptors came from an adult with Crohn's disease.

This rearrangement joins TRBV2 to TRBJ1-3; 10 bases are a match to TRBD1. The ends lost 5 bases at V and 7 bases at J; junction bases unmatched: 2. Germline-derived CDR1 and CDR2 are SNHLY and FYNNEI. The CDR3 consists of 13 residues. CDR3 loop: CASSSGQGNTIYF. The CDR3 DNA reads TGTGCCAGCAGTTCGGGACAGGGGAACACCATATATTTT.

This chain connects TRBV5-1 to TRBJ2-3, with D possibly matching TRBD2 (6 bases). The V end was cut by 4 bases, the J end by 3 bases, with 12 bases between. The CDR3 length is 14 residues. Germline loops: CDR1 SGHRS, CDR2 YFSETQ. This CDR3 reads CASSPGGGTDTQYF. CDR3 nucleotides: TGCGCCAGCAGCCCCGGGGGTGGGACAGATACGCAGTATTTT. The entire variable domain, with the rest obtained from reference TRBV5-1 and TRBJ2-3, is as follows: KAGVTQTPRYLIKTRGQQVTLSCSPISGHRSVSWYQQTPGQGLQFLFEYFSETQRNKGNFPGRFSGRQFSNSRSEMNVSTLELGDSALYLCASSPGGGTDTQYFGPGTRLTVL.

The genes are TRBV6-1 and TRBJ1-1, with D perhaps matching TRBD1 (5 bases). CDR1 and CDR2 (germline): MNHNS, SASEGT. Trimming left V 6 bases short and J 1 base short, with 9 bases between. The CDR3 runs 13 residues. The CDR3 sequence is CASRLGQNTEAFF. In DNA form, the CDR3 reads TGTGCCAGCAGGCTTGGACAGAACACTGAAGCTTTCTTT.

The gene calls are TRBV7-8 and TRBJ1-2; TRBD1 aligns across 9 bases. J was trimmed by 2 bases and V by 3 bases; bases with no gene match: 1. The CDR3 runs to 14 residues. CDR1 and CDR2 from the germline V gene are SGHVS and FQNEAQ. The CDR3 loop reads CASSFGQGNYGYTF. In DNA form, the CDR3 reads TGTGCCAGCAGCTTCGGACAGGGGAACTATGGCTACACCTTC.

This chain uses TRBV19 with TRBJ1-1; 11 bases agree with TRBD1. Losses at the gene ends were 7 bases for V and 4 bases for J; bases not matched to a gene: 8. The CDR3 is 15 residues long. Germline CDR1 is LNHDA and CDR2 is SQIVND (reference sequence). The CDR3 DNA reads TGTGCCAGTAATAACGGACAGGGGGCCGGCACTGAAGCTTTCTTT. Its translation is CASNNGQGAGTEAFF.

CDR3 sequence (DNA): TGTGCCTGGAGTCTAGGGACAGTAGAGACCCAGTACTTC. Protein: CAWSLGTVETQYF. The gene calls are TRBV30 and TRBJ2-5, with TRBD1 identical over 7 bases. Per the germline V gene, CDR1 is GTSNPN and CDR2 is SVGIG (reference sequence). The trim removed 2 bases at V and 4 bases at J, leaving 4 bases unmatched. The CDR3 totals 13 residues.

The J gene is TRBJ2-2, the V gene TRBV6-1; 11 bases map to TRBD2. Unmatched junction bases numbered 5, after V lost 3 bases and J lost 5 bases. The CDR3 has 16 residues. CDR1 is MNHNS, CDR2 SASEGT, per germline. This CDR3 is CASSETSGVNTGELFF. CDR3 nucleotides: TGTGCCAGCAGTGAGACTAGCGGGGTCAATACCGGGGAGCTGTTTTTT.

This clone has only one observation. The CDR3 sequence is CASSRGTSGGMADTQYF. The CDR3 DNA follows: TGCGCCAGCAGCCGCGGGACTAGCGGGGGGATGGCAGATACGCAGTATTTT. The chain recombines TRBV5-1 with TRBJ2-3; 15 bases are shared with TRBD2. The CDR3 spans 17 residues. Germline V gives CDR1 SGHRS, CDR2 YFSETQ. V gave up 4 bases and J gave up 4 bases; unmatched junction bases: 7.

This chain joins TRBV19 and TRBJ2-7, with D possibly matching TRBD2 (5 bases). This CDR3 spans 12 amino acids. The ends were cut back, 6 bases at V and 1 base at J, with 7 bases in the middle. The germline gives CDR1 LNHDA, CDR2 SQIVND (reference sequence). The CDR3 nucleotides read TGTGCCAGTAGCGGCGGGTCCTACGAGCAGTACTTC. Translation: CASSGGSYEQYF.

The CDR3 region is CSAPDSSYNEQFF. The CDR3 nucleotides read TGCAGCGCTCCGGACAGCTCCTACAATGAGCAGTTCTTC. V is TRBV29-1 and J is TRBJ2-1; D may be TRBD1 (6 bases). Germline CDR1 is SQVTM and CDR2 is ANQGSEA. The CDR3 totals 13 residues. V was trimmed by 7 bases and J by 0 bases, leaving 10 bases between them.

The chain is built from TRBV5-1 and TRBJ2-7, with 10 bases identical to TRBD1. The CDR3 totals 16 residues. Per the germline V gene, CDR1 is SGHRS and CDR2 is YFSETQ. The V segment lost 2 bases and the J segment 6 bases; nucleotides outside the gene matches: 11. The CDR3 protein is CASSFLPGQGLSEQYF. CDR3 DNA sequence: TGCGCCAGCAGCTTTCTCCCGGGACAGGGGCTCAGCGAGCAGTACTTC.

The chain's CDR3 is CASSHLSGDPAKNIQYF. The CDR3 nucleotides read TGTGCCAGCAGCCATCTCTCGGGGGATCCGGCCAAAAACATTCAGTACTTC. The V gene is TRBV7-2, the J gene TRBJ2-4; a weak D match, TRBD2 (6 bases). CDR1 and CDR2 (germline): SGHTA, FQGNSA. V dropped 5 bases and J dropped 1 base, with 18 bases sitting between them. This CDR3 region has 17 residues.

The V gene is TRBV6-1, the J gene TRBJ1-6, with D hard to call. With 4 bases removed from V and 0 bases from J, the gap between germline ends came to 19 bases. The CDR3 length is 19 residues. Germline V gene data show CDR1 as MNHNS and CDR2 as SASEGT. CDR3 bases: TGTGCCAGCAGTGCCATATGGCACAGTGAAAGCTCCTATAATTCACCCCTCCACTTT. Amino acid sequence: CASSAIWHSESSYNSPLHF.

The J gene is TRBJ2-7, the V gene TRBV6-5; perhaps TRBD1 as D (5 bases). The V gene lost 5 bases and the J gene lost 6 bases, with 20 bases spanning the gap. Germline assignment: CDR1 MNHEY and CDR2 SVGAGI. The CDR3 extends over 15 amino acids. This chain's CDR3 is CASSPRQGDVSEQYF. In DNA, the CDR3 is TGTGCCAGCAGTCCCCGTCAGGGTGACGTCTCCGAGCAGTACTTC.

The chain combines TRBV5-1 with TRBJ1-2; tentative D call: TRBD1 (5 bases). CDR3 size: 13 residues. Germline values: CDR1 SGHRS, CDR2 YFSETQ. V dropped 2 bases and J dropped 5 bases, with 10 bases sitting between them. The CDR3 protein is CASSFSGGYGYTF. CDR3 in DNA: TGCGCCAGCAGCTTCTCTGGGGGGTATGGCTACACCTTC.

The chain employs TRBV18 and TRBJ1-6, with a tentative D call TRBD1 (6 bases). V lost 1 base and J 8 bases, leaving 12 bases between the germline ends. The CDR3 sequence is 15 residues long. Germline V CDR1 and CDR2: KGHSH, LQKENI. CDR3 sequence: CASSPQGVLDSPLHF. CDR3 coding DNA: TGTGCCAGCTCACCACAGGGGGTATTGGATTCACCCCTCCACTTT.

This chain connects TRBV5-4 to TRBJ2-6; a possible D gene is TRBD1 (6 bases). The CDR3 length is 15 residues. V was pared by 6 bases and J by 0 bases, with 10 bases between. Germline V lookup: CDR1 SGHNT, CDR2 YYREEE (reference sequence). This chain's CDR3 is CASTRGGSGANVLTF. Written as DNA, the CDR3 is TGTGCCAGCACCCGAGGGGGCTCTGGGGCCAACGTCCTGACTTTC.

The chain is built from TRBV7-2 and TRBJ1-2, with 7 bases fitting TRBD1. Germline-derived CDR1 and CDR2 are SGHTA and FQGNSA. The junction had 4 bases not matched to a gene; V was cut back by 3 bases and J by 3 bases. The CDR3 is 14 residues long. CDR3 residues: CASSLRGLDYGYTF. In DNA form, the CDR3 reads TGTGCCAGCAGCTTGAGGGGGCTTGACTATGGCTACACCTTC. The full variable domain, in which reference TRBV7-2 and TRBJ1-2 provide the parts outside the CDR3, is GAGVSQSPSNKVTEKGKDVELRCDPISGHTALYWYRQSLGQGLEFLIYFQGNSAPDKSGLPSDRFSAERTGGSVSTLTIQRTQQEDSAVYLCASSLRGLDYGYTFGSGTRLTVV.

The chain is built from TRBV7-2 and TRBJ2-3, with D possibly being TRBD2 (5 bases). Trimming removed 5 bases from V and 4 bases from J, with 10 bases in between. CDR3 length: 13 residues. Germline V gene data show CDR1 as SGHTA and CDR2 as FQGNSA. The CDR3 reads CASSPREADTQYF. The CDR3 bases are TGTGCCAGCAGCCCTCGGGAAGCAGATACGCAGTATTTT.

This chain uses TRBV2 with TRBJ2-7; 7 bases line up with TRBD2. The CDR3 runs 13 residues. Germline CDR1 reads SNHLY; CDR2 reads FYNNEI. J gave up 3 bases and V 9 bases, and 8 bases lay outside the gene matches. CDR3 loop: CARGRGARYEQYF. CDR3 bases: TGTGCCAGGGGGAGGGGTGCGCGCTACGAGCAGTACTTC.

The chain joins TRBV30 to TRBJ2-3, with 8 bases identical to TRBD2. The V gene's germline CDR1 is GTSNPN and CDR2 SVGIG (reference sequence). The trim removed 1 base at V and 0 bases at J, leaving 3 bases unmatched. The CDR3 is made up of 15 amino acids. The CDR3: CAWSASGGSTDTQYF. In DNA form, the CDR3 reads TGTGCCTGGAGTGCCTCGGGGGGGAGCACAGATACGCAGTATTTT.

This clone was seen more than once but under ten times. CDR3 in amino acids: CASSVGGAYGYTF. CDR3 in DNA: TGTGCCAGCAGCGTTGGGGGCGCCTATGGCTACACCTTC. J is TRBJ1-2 and V is TRBV9; tentatively, D is TRBD1 (6 bases). Germline loops: CDR1 SGDLS, CDR2 YYNGEE. The CDR3 contains 13 residues. V was clipped by 2 bases and J by 4 bases, with 9 bases between them.

The V gene is TRBV4-2, the J gene TRBJ1-2; D ambiguous. Germline V gene data show CDR1 as LGHNA and CDR2 as YNFKEQ. The CDR3 length is 14 residues. V lost 1 base and J 5 bases, leaving 11 bases between the germline ends. As DNA, the CDR3 is TGTGCCAGCAGCCAAGGCAACAGACGATATGGCTACACCTTC. Its protein product is CASSQGNRRYGYTF.

This chain links TRBV5-1 with TRBJ2-2, with no clear D. The CDR3 loop spans 16 amino acids. Germline loops: CDR1 SGHRS, CDR2 YFSETQ. The V gene lost 2 bases and the J gene lost 0 bases, with 11 bases spanning the gap. The CDR3 loop is CASSFRVSANTGELFF. CDR3 sequence (DNA): TGCGCCAGCAGCTTCCGCGTGTCGGCGAACACCGGGGAGCTGTTTTTT.

This clone was detected once. The chain carries TRBV7-9 and TRBJ1-1; D not certain. The V end lost 3 bases, the J end lost 12 bases, and 14 bases lay between the germline ends. Germline CDR1 SEHNR, CDR2 FQNEAQ (reference sequence). The CDR3 is made up of 12 amino acids. This CDR3 is CASSFGWAGSFF. CDR3 nucleotides: TGTGCCAGCAGCTTCGGTTGGGCGGGTTCTTTCTTT.

This chain connects TRBV5-6 to TRBJ1-3, with D tentatively TRBD1 (5 bases). The CDR3 has 15 residues. Germline V gene sequence: CDR1 SGHDT, CDR2 YYEEEE. V lost 3 bases, J lost 4 bases, and 14 bases lay in between. Here the CDR3 DNA reads TGTGCCAGCAGCTCCGCCCGGGGGAAGGGAAACACCATATATTTT. Protein product: CASSSARGKGNTIYF.

The V call is TRBV4-3, the J call TRBJ2-2; 13 bases are shared with TRBD2. This CDR3 comprises 17 residues. Trimming cost V 0 bases and J 7 bases; bases outside gene matches: 5. Germline lookup yields CDR1 LGHNA and CDR2 YSLEER. CDR3 loop: CASSQDGRTSGGGELFF. Written as DNA, the CDR3 is TGCGCCAGCAGCCAAGATGGCAGGACTAGCGGGGGCGGGGAGCTGTTTTTT.

The rearrangement links TRBV28 to TRBJ1-1; TRBD1 agrees at 7 bases. Germline V gives CDR1 MDHEN, CDR2 SYDVKM. There are 14 residues in the CDR3. The V gene end was trimmed by 5 bases and the J gene end by 0 bases; junction bases not matched to a gene: 3. The CDR3 is CASSPGTVNTEAFF. CDR3 sequence (DNA): TGTGCCAGCAGTCCCGGGACAGTGAACACTGAAGCTTTCTTT.